These 28 T cell receptor beta chains came from one sample sequenced in a study of a mutant IDH1 vaccine in newly diagnosed glioma. The antigens these receptors bind are not known. The time point was: week 5, during vaccination. In every dose of vaccine, 300 ug of mutant IDH1 20-mer peptide was given alongside topical imiquimod. Data came from immunoSEQ multiplex PCR; TCRdb stores just in-frame clones and leaves some out. This table has about 56,000 clones, just under 90% appearing once. The specimen was PBMCs, collected from a glioma patient whose treatment included an IDH1 peptide vaccine. Every receptor here comes from a woman between 40 and 55 years old with glioma.

This clone was recorded only once. The chain's CDR3 is CASNEVAGGPQETQYF. DNA for the CDR3: TGTGCCAGCAACGAGGTTGCGGGAGGGCCCCAAGAGACCCAGTACTTC. This rearrangement joins TRBV2 to TRBJ2-5, with TRBD2 identical over 9 bases. CDR3 length: 16 amino acids. Germline V CDR1 and CDR2: SNHLY, FYNNEI. The trim removed 7 bases at V and 1 base at J, leaving 10 bases unmatched.

This chain joins TRBV11-3 and TRBJ2-5; D could derive from TRBD1 or TRBD2 (6 bases each). The V end was cut by 5 bases, the J end by 1 base, with 8 bases between. This CDR3 has 13 amino acids. The V gene's germline CDR1 is SGHNT and CDR2 YENEEA. The CDR3 reads CASSEGGQETQYF. The CDR3 DNA follows: TGTGCCAGCAGCGAGGGGGGCCAAGAGACCCAGTACTTC. The whole variable domain, remainder taken from reference TRBV11-3 and TRBJ2-5, is EAGVVQSPRYKIIEKKQPVAFWCNPISGHNTLYWYLQNLGQGPELLIRYENEEAVDDSQLPKDRFSAERLKGVDSTLKIQPAELGDSAVYLCASSEGGQETQYFGPGTRLLVL.

This chain connects TRBV7-9 to TRBJ2-7, with D unresolved. Germline V CDR1 and CDR2: SEHNR, FQNEAQ (reference sequence). Trimming took off 5 bases at V and 0 bases at J, with 14 bases between the two ends. CDR3 length: 15 amino acids. The CDR3 spells CASSRADLSSYEQYF. Written as DNA, the CDR3 is TGTGCCAGCAGCAGAGCAGACCTCAGCTCCTACGAGCAGTACTTC.

The J gene is TRBJ1-5, the V gene TRBV30; the match to TRBD1 covers 7 bases. The V gene's germline CDR1 is GTSNPN and CDR2 SVGIG (reference sequence). CDR3 length: 15 amino acids. V gave up 0 bases and J gave up 7 bases; unmatched junction bases: 9. The CDR3 nucleotides are TGTGCCTGGAGTGTACCCTCCCAGGGGGGGCAGCCCCAGCATTTT. This encodes CAWSVPSQGGQPQHF. Together with reference TRBV30 and TRBJ1-5, the CDR3 gives the full variable domain: SQTIHQWPATLVQPVGSPLSLECTVEGTSNPNLYWYRQAAGRGLQLLFYSVGIGQISSEVPQNLSASRPQDRQFILSSKKLLLSDSGFYLCAWSVPSQGGQPQHFGDGTRLSIL.

The gene calls are TRBV7-2 and TRBJ2-7; 10 positions match TRBD1. CDR1 is SGHTA and CDR2 is FQGNSA in the germline V gene. This CDR3 is built from 15 residues. The ends lost 5 bases at V and 6 bases at J; junction bases unmatched: 10. CDR3: CASSLTRTGGREQYF. The CDR3 coding sequence is TGTGCCAGCAGCCTGACGCGGACAGGGGGTCGCGAGCAGTACTTC.

The V gene is TRBV13, the J gene TRBJ2-1; a weak D match, TRBD2 (6 bases). CDR1 and CDR2 (germline): PRHDT, FYEKMQ (reference sequence). Trimming cost V 5 bases and J 0 bases, with 14 bases left between them. The CDR3 is 16 residues long. The CDR3 is CASSPRRASSYNEQFF. DNA for the CDR3: TGTGCCAGCAGCCCCCGGAGGGCCAGCTCCTACAATGAGCAGTTCTTC.

The chain carries TRBV5-1 and TRBJ1-1, with 9 bases identical to TRBD1. The germline CDR1 and CDR2 sequences are SGHRS and YFSETQ. The J segment lost 1 base and the V segment lost 5 bases, leaving 3 bases of the junction unmatched. This CDR3 is built from 14 residues. The CDR3: CASRRTGANTEAFF. Here the CDR3 DNA reads TGCGCCAGCAGGAGGACAGGGGCGAACACTGAAGCTTTCTTT.

The V gene is TRBV14, the J gene TRBJ1-2; 12 bases line up with TRBD1. Per germline, CDR1 SGHDN and CDR2 FVKESK. V gave up 4 bases and J gave up 7 bases; unmatched junction bases: 10. The CDR3 loop spans 16 amino acids. The CDR3 DNA reads TGTGCCAGCAGCCTTTCTTCCGGGACAGGGGGCTTTGGCTACACCTTC. Its protein product is CASSLSSGTGGFGYTF. The variable domain in full, with the rest retrieved from reference TRBV14 and TRBJ1-2, is EAGVTQFPSHSVIEKGQTVTLRCDPISGHDNLYWYRRVMGKEIKFLLHFVKESKQDESGMPNNRFLAERTGGTYSTLKVQPAELEDSGVYFCASSLSSGTGGFGYTFGSGTRLTVV.

This chain joins TRBV5-1 and TRBJ1-1, with D hard to call. The CDR3 totals 15 residues. V was shortened by 0 bases and J by 5 bases, with 14 bases between the two germline ends. Germline CDR1 is SGHRS and CDR2 is YFSETQ. The DNA of the CDR3 is TGCGCCAGCAGCTTGGTGTTCGAAGTGGGGACTGAAGCTTTCTTT. It yields the protein CASSLVFEVGTEAFF.

The chain employs TRBV10-2 and TRBJ1-5; the D is unclear. The CDR3 covers 15 residues. V lost 0 bases and J 5 bases, leaving 11 bases between the germline ends. Germline-derived CDR1 and CDR2 are WSHSY and SAAADI. CDR3: CASSESRFLDQPQHF. The CDR3 nucleotides read TGCGCCAGCAGTGAGTCGCGGTTCTTGGATCAGCCCCAGCATTTT.

This chain uses TRBV29-1 with TRBJ2-2, with D uncertain. From germline, CDR1 is SQVTM and CDR2 ANQGSEA. The CDR3 covers 14 residues. V was trimmed by 4 bases and J by 4 bases, leaving 13 bases between them. DNA for the CDR3: TGCAGCGTTGCCGCGACGCGGCCCACCGGGGAGCTGTTTTTT. Translation: CSVAATRPTGELFF.

The CDR3 coding sequence is TGTGCCAGCAGCCAAGTTAGCGGGGGGTCAGATACGCAGTATTTT. Encoded protein: CASSQVSGGSDTQYF. The chain has TRBV4-2 and TRBJ2-3; 10 bases map to TRBD2. This CDR3 has 15 amino acids. Germline V gene data show CDR1 as LGHNA and CDR2 as YNFKEQ. Trimming removed 1 base from V and 4 bases from J; junction bases left unmatched: 2.

The rearrangement links TRBV6-1 to TRBJ2-7, with 8 bases identical to TRBD1. The CDR3 length is 18 residues. CDR1 and CDR2 (germline): MNHNS, SASEGT. With V trimmed by 0 bases and J by 0 bases, 10 bases remained unmatched. Here the CDR3 reads CASSEAIRTGKSSYEQYF. CDR3 in DNA: TGTGCCAGCAGTGAAGCGATCAGGACAGGGAAGAGCTCCTACGAGCAGTACTTC.

The rearrangement uses TRBV7-8 and TRBJ2-7, with D perhaps TRBD1 or TRBD2 (5 bases each). The CDR3 is made up of 13 amino acids. CDR1 and CDR2 from the germline V gene are SGHVS and FQNEAQ. V lost 6 bases to trimming and J lost 0 bases, with 9 bases between them. This CDR3 reads CASRSGGSYEQYF. For the CDR3, the DNA is TGTGCCAGCAGGAGTGGGGGCTCCTACGAGCAGTACTTC. The entire variable domain, with the rest obtained from reference TRBV7-8 and TRBJ2-7, is as follows: GAGVSQSPRYKVAKRGQDVALRCDPISGHVSLFWYQQALGQGPEFLTYFQNEAQLDKSGLPSDRFFAERPEGSVSTLKIQRTQQEDSAVYLCASRSGGSYEQYFGPGTRLTVT.

The chain links TRBV7-9 to TRBJ2-7; 9 bases are shared with TRBD2. The CDR3 length is 13 residues. Trimming took 3 bases from V and 3 from J; bases not matched to a gene: 0. Germline CDR1 reads SEHNR; CDR2 reads FQNEAQ (reference sequence). The CDR3 nucleotides read TGTGCCAGCAGCTTTAGCGGGAGCTACGAGCAGTACTTC. Translated, it gives CASSFSGSYEQYF.

The rearrangement uses TRBV6-1 and TRBJ2-2, with unresolved D. This CDR3 region has 12 residues. V lost 3 bases to trimming and J lost 9 bases, with 8 bases between them. CDR1 and CDR2 from the germline V gene are MNHNS and SASEGT. The DNA for the CDR3 is TGTGCCAGCAGTGATGCCTTTAGGGAGCTGTTTTTT. As protein: CASSDAFRELFF.

There are a few counts of this clone. The V gene is TRBV7-2, the J gene TRBJ1-2, with D tentatively TRBD1 (5 bases). Germline V gene sequence: CDR1 SGHTA, CDR2 FQGNSA. V lost 1 base and J lost 5, with 8 bases in between. The CDR3 totals 13 residues. The CDR3 nucleotides read TGTGCCAGCAGCTTAGGACAGCATTATGGCTACACCTTC. Protein: CASSLGQHYGYTF.

V is TRBV5-4 and J is TRBJ1-1; D uncertain. CDR1 SGHNT and CDR2 YYREEE come from the germline V gene (reference sequence). Trimming cost V 4 bases and J 0 bases, with 13 bases left between them. The CDR3 has 15 residues. This CDR3 reads CASSVEPLMNTEAFF. The CDR3 region has the DNA TGTGCCAGCAGCGTTGAGCCCCTTATGAACACTGAAGCTTTCTTT.

V usage is TRBV5-1 and J usage is TRBJ1-1; D gene unclear. Germline CDR1 is SGHRS and CDR2 is YFSETQ. V was cut by 0 bases and J by 2 bases, with 8 bases left in between. The CDR3 is made up of 14 amino acids. CDR3 protein: CASSLVSINTEAFF. CDR3 sequence (DNA): TGCGCCAGCAGCTTGGTTAGCATAAACACTGAAGCTTTCTTT.

The V call is TRBV2, the J call TRBJ2-5; no definite D call. With 2 bases removed from V and 2 bases from J, the gap between germline ends came to 9 bases. Germline V lookup: CDR1 SNHLY, CDR2 FYNNEI. The CDR3 contains 14 residues. The DNA for the CDR3 is TGTGCCAGCAGTGAATGGACCAGACAAGAGACCCAGTACTTC. Translated, it gives CASSEWTRQETQYF.

The CDR3 reads CASSQEGQGGSGANVLTF. The DNA for the CDR3 is TGTGCCAGCAGCCAAGAAGGACAGGGAGGATCGGGGGCCAACGTCCTGACTTTC. The chain joins TRBV4-2 to TRBJ2-6; 8 nucleotides match TRBD1. V shed 0 bases, J shed 4 bases, and the junction held 8 bases outside the gene matches. This CDR3 contains 18 residues. Germline values: CDR1 LGHNA, CDR2 YNFKEQ.

The chain uses TRBV6-5 and TRBJ1-5; 7 nucleotides agree with TRBD1. This CDR3 region has 15 residues. V trimming: 6 bases; J trimming: 5 bases; junction bases outside the gene matches: 10. Germline V gives CDR1 MNHEY, CDR2 SVGAGI. CDR3 residues: CASRINRGGDQPQHF. DNA for the CDR3: TGTGCCAGCAGGATAAACAGGGGAGGCGATCAGCCCCAGCATTTT.

The chain recombines TRBV18 with TRBJ1-6, with unresolved D. V lost 2 bases and J 9 bases, leaving 8 bases between the germline ends. The germline V gene encodes CDR1 KGHSH and CDR2 LQKENI. This CDR3 has 13 amino acids. CDR3 in DNA: TGTGCCAGCTCACCAACTAGTAGTTCACCCCTCCACTTT. Translated, it gives CASSPTSSSPLHF.

This clone was counted only a few times. The chain employs TRBV29-1 and TRBJ1-1; no firm D call. This CDR3 spans 11 amino acids. V lost 3 bases to trimming and J lost 7 bases, with 9 bases between them. Germline assignment: CDR1 SQVTM and CDR2 ANQGSEA. CDR3 coding DNA: TGCAGCGTTGAGGGATCTGGTGAAGCTTTCTTT. The encoded protein is CSVEGSGEAFF. Using reference TRBV29-1 and TRBJ1-1 for the parts outside the CDR3, the full variable domain is SAVISQKPSRDICQRGTSLTIQCQVDSQVTMMFWYRQQPGQSLTLIATANQGSEATYESGFVIDKFPISRPNLTFSTLTVSNMSPEDSSIYLCSVEGSGEAFFGQGTRLTVV.

The chain is built from TRBV6-5 and TRBJ2-1; 12 bases are a match to TRBD2. The CDR3 has 16 residues. The germline gives CDR1 MNHEY, CDR2 SVGAGI. V dropped 4 bases and J dropped 7; count of bases not matched to a gene: 8. The chain's CDR3 is CASSFASGGAGNEQFF. CDR3 DNA: TGTGCCAGCAGTTTCGCTAGCGGGGGGGCGGGAAATGAGCAGTTCTTC.

The rearrangement uses TRBV29-1 and TRBJ2-7; the D gene is possibly TRBD1 (5 bases). V shed 3 bases and J shed 4 bases, with 19 bases lying between them. Germline CDR1 and CDR2: SQVTM and ANQGSEA. The CDR3 runs 15 residues. The CDR3 protein is CSVERRWGDRYEQYF. In DNA, the CDR3 is TGCAGCGTTGAGCGCAGGTGGGGCGACCGATACGAGCAGTACTTC.

The chain combines TRBV30 with TRBJ1-4; 10 bases are a match to TRBD1. The CDR3 runs to 15 residues. Looked up from germline, CDR1 is GTSNPN and CDR2 is SVGIG (reference sequence). Losses at the gene ends were 2 bases for V and 6 bases for J; bases not matched to a gene: 6. CDR3 bases: TGTGCCTGGAGTCCAGGAGACAGGGGGCATGAAAAACTGTTTTTT. It is translated as CAWSPGDRGHEKLFF.

J is TRBJ2-1 and V is TRBV7-9, with TRBD2 as a possible D gene (5 bases). This CDR3 contains 14 residues. The germline V and J ends were trimmed by 5 bases and 6 bases, with 14 bases remaining between them. Germline V CDR1 and CDR2: SEHNR, FQNEAQ (reference sequence). CDR3: CASSLTLALNEQFF. CDR3 bases: TGTGCCAGCAGCCTGACCCTAGCCCTCAATGAGCAGTTCTTC.